These 25 T cell receptor beta chains came from one sample sequenced in a study of blood T cell repertoires in COVID-19. The repertoire was sequenced with immunoSEQ multiplex PCR; TCRdb's copy has only in-frame clones and lacks some. This table holds more than 300,000 clones, more than 75% found once. Sequenced: PBMCs or T cells enriched from blood (not recorded which). All receptors derive from a woman younger than 30 who had recovered from COVID-19.

The V gene is TRBV7-9, the J gene TRBJ1-1; no firm D call. Trimming left V 5 bases short and J 0 bases short, with 13 bases between. This CDR3 has 15 residues. Germline V gene data show CDR1 as SEHNR and CDR2 as FQNEAQ (reference sequence). The CDR3 loop is CASSPWEGLNTEAFF. The DNA for the CDR3 is TGTGCCAGCAGCCCCTGGGAGGGTTTGAACACTGAAGCTTTCTTT. Supplemented by reference TRBV7-9 and TRBJ1-1, the full variable domain reads DTGVSQNPRHKITKRGQNVTFRCDPISEHNRLYWYRQTLGQGPEFLTYFQNEAQLEKSRLLSDRFSAERPKGSFSTLEIQRTEQGDSAMYLCASSPWEGLNTEAFFGQGTRLTVV.

The rearrangement joins TRBV6-2 or TRBV6-3 to TRBJ1-2, with 9 positions matching TRBD1. The CDR3 runs 14 residues. CDR1 is MNHEY, CDR2 SVGEGT, per germline. Trimming at V came to 2 bases and at J to 8 bases, leaving 6 bases not matched to a gene. As DNA, the CDR3 is TGTGCCAGCAGTTACCGGGACAGGGCTAGAGGCTACACCTTC. It encodes CASSYRDRARGYTF.

J is TRBJ1-1 and V is TRBV10-2; 7 bases map to TRBD1. The germline V gene encodes CDR1 WSHSY and CDR2 SAAADI. Trimming removed 0 bases from V and 1 base from J; junction bases left unmatched: 5. The CDR3 has 16 residues. The CDR3 protein is CASSESRGQRNTEAFF. The CDR3 coding sequence is TGCGCCAGCAGTGAGTCGAGGGGGCAGAGGAACACTGAAGCTTTCTTT.

This clone was recorded once. The chain carries TRBV4-1 and TRBJ1-2; 7 positions agree with TRBD1. Looked up from germline, CDR1 is MGHRA and CDR2 is YSYEKL. This CDR3 comprises 17 residues. Germline trimming cut 1 base from V and 2 bases from J; bases unmatched to any gene: 10. The CDR3 sequence: CASSQVTGAALNYGYTF. The CDR3 nucleotides read TGCGCCAGCAGCCAAGTAACAGGGGCGGCCTTGAACTATGGCTACACCTTC.

The chain combines TRBV28 with TRBJ1-3; D is uncertain. Germline V gene sequence: CDR1 MDHEN, CDR2 SYDVKM. This CDR3 has 15 residues. The CDR3 DNA follows: TGTGCTGCCGAGGGTGGTCCGATCTCTGGAAACACCATATATTTT. It codes for CAAEGGPISGNTIYF.

The chain couples TRBV27 to TRBJ1-1, with D possibly matching TRBD1 (5 bases). Per germline, CDR1 MNHEY and CDR2 SMNVEV (reference sequence). The ends were cut back, 0 bases at V and 5 bases at J, with 13 bases in the middle. The CDR3 totals 15 residues. The DNA of the CDR3 is TGTGCCAGCAGTTTATCGCCAGGGATGGGAACTGAAGCTTTCTTT. Its protein product is CASSLSPGMGTEAFF.

V usage is TRBV4-2 and J usage is TRBJ2-3, with 8 bases matching TRBD2. This CDR3 is 15 amino acids long. V shed 8 bases, J shed 1 base, and the junction held 8 bases outside the gene matches. CDR1 is LGHNA, CDR2 YNFKEQ, per germline. The CDR3 DNA follows: TGTGCCAGCTTCTTAGGGACTAGGGGCACAGATACGCAGTATTTT. This translates into CASFLGTRGTDTQYF.

The V gene is TRBV21-1, the J gene TRBJ1-5. TRBV21-1 is given as a pseudogene. The CDR3 has 14 residues. The CDR3 region has the DNA TGTGCCAGCAGCACCGCAGGACTAAATCAGCCCCAGCATTTT. Its protein product is CASSTAGLNQPQHF.

J is TRBJ1-1 and V is TRBV3-1 (or the pseudogene TRBV3-2), with D perhaps matching TRBD1 (5 bases). CDR3 length: 13 amino acids. Per germline, CDR1 LGHDT and CDR2 YNNKEL (reference sequence). V was trimmed by 5 bases and J by 4 bases, leaving 11 bases between them. The CDR3 nucleotides read TGTGCCAGCAGCAAAAGGGGAGGCACTGAAGCTTTCTTT. Translating it yields CASSKRGGTEAFF.

The chain has TRBV4-1 and TRBJ1-4, with a possible D match to TRBD1 (6 bases). This CDR3 is 13 amino acids long. V was pared by 3 bases and J by 8 bases, with 10 bases between. Germline CDR1 and CDR2: MGHRA and YSYEKL. In nucleotides, the CDR3 is TGCGCCAGCAGCCAGATACAGGGAGAAAAACTGTTTTTT. Translating gives CASSQIQGEKLFF.

This chain uses TRBV6-5 with TRBJ1-2; 10 nucleotides agree with TRBD1. CDR3 length: 13 amino acids. The trim removed 6 bases at V and 8 bases at J, leaving 6 bases unmatched. Germline loops: CDR1 MNHEY, CDR2 SVGAGI. The CDR3 loop is CASRGTGEGGYTF. The CDR3 nucleotides read TGTGCCAGCAGGGGGACAGGGGAGGGCGGCTACACCTTC.

This clone was seen once. The V gene is TRBV6-5, the J gene TRBJ1-3, with unresolved D. V dropped 6 bases and J dropped 3 bases, with 6 bases sitting between them. Germline CDR1 is MNHEY and CDR2 is SVGAGI. CDR3 length equals 12 residues. The CDR3 DNA reads as TGTGCCAGCAGCAACAGTGGAAACACCATATATTTT. Protein: CASSNSGNTIYF.

The chain links TRBV5-6 to TRBJ1-1; D is ambiguous. Germline V lookup: CDR1 SGHDT, CDR2 YYEEEE. This CDR3 is 13 amino acids long. The germline V and J ends were trimmed by 2 bases and 1 base, with 6 bases remaining between them. The CDR3 bases are TGTGCCAGCAGCTTTCCCGGGAACACTGAAGCTTTCTTT. Translation gives CASSFPGNTEAFF.

J is TRBJ2-5 and V is TRBV19, with D possibly matching TRBD1 (5 bases). V was pared by 2 bases and J by 5 bases, with 15 bases between. Germline loops: CDR1 LNHDA, CDR2 SQIVND (reference sequence). The CDR3 is 15 residues long. CDR3 protein: CASSITQGSWETQYF. CDR3 DNA: TGTGCCAGTAGTATAACCCAGGGTTCGTGGGAGACCCAGTACTTC.

This rearrangement joins TRBV27 to TRBJ1-2; 8 nucleotides align to TRBD1. This CDR3 has 12 residues. Germline V gene lookup returns CDR1 MNHEY and CDR2 SMNVEV (reference sequence). Trimming took 7 bases from V and 7 from J; bases not matched to a gene: 5. The CDR3 DNA reads TGTGCCAGCAAGCCAACAGGGGGTGGCTACACCTTC. Encoded protein: CASKPTGGGYTF.

V is TRBV4-3 and J is TRBJ1-1; D not certain. Trimming took 0 bases from V and 9 from J, leaving 11 bases between them. Germline CDR1 reads LGHNA; CDR2 reads YSLEER. The CDR3 runs to 13 residues. The CDR3 nucleotides read TGCGCCAGCAGCCAAGAACTTGGCAGGCAAGCTTTCTTT. This sequence encodes CASSQELGRQAFF.

The chain recombines TRBV5-1 with TRBJ1-2; 7 bases agree with TRBD1. The CDR3 has 15 amino acids. J lost 2 bases, V lost 4 bases, and 8 bases had no gene match. Looked up from germline, CDR1 is SGHRS and CDR2 is YFSETQ. CDR3 sequence: CASSTAGTENYGYTF. Here the CDR3 DNA reads TGCGCCAGCAGCACCGCCGGGACAGAAAACTATGGCTACACCTTC.

This chain links TRBV29-1 with TRBJ1-1, with TRBD1 identical over 8 bases. Germline V gives CDR1 SQVTM, CDR2 ANQGSEA. V dropped 7 bases and J dropped 4; count of bases not matched to a gene: 8. There are 13 residues in the CDR3. CDR3 sequence: CSAGQGEGTEAFF. DNA for the CDR3: TGCAGCGCCGGACAGGGCGAGGGCACTGAAGCTTTCTTT. The full variable domain, rest sourced from reference TRBV29-1 and TRBJ1-1, is SAVISQKPSRDICQRGTSLTIQCQVDSQVTMMFWYRQQPGQSLTLIATANQGSEATYESGFVIDKFPISRPNLTFSTLTVSNMSPEDSSIYLCSAGQGEGTEAFFGQGTRLTVV.

V and J are TRBV4-2 and TRBJ2-7; TRBD1 matches at 7 bases. The CDR3 runs to 16 residues. J lost 0 bases, V lost 1 base, and 6 bases had no gene match. CDR1 is LGHNA and CDR2 is YNFKEQ in the germline V gene. CDR3 DNA sequence: TGTGCCAGCAGCCAAGTAGGGACAGCCGACTCCTACGAGCAGTACTTC. It encodes CASSQVGTADSYEQYF.

The chain links TRBV4-1 to TRBJ2-5; weak D call: TRBD2 (5 bases). V was pared by 2 bases and J by 5 bases, with 15 bases between. Germline V lookup: CDR1 MGHRA, CDR2 YSYEKL. This CDR3 has 15 amino acids. The CDR3 DNA reads TGCGCCAGCAGCCAAACAGCGGTCGCTAGTGAGACCCAGTACTTC. This sequence encodes CASSQTAVASETQYF.

This clone was observed a single time. The chain employs TRBV29-1 and TRBJ1-3, with 8 bases aligning to TRBD1. The germline V gene encodes CDR1 SQVTM and CDR2 ANQGSEA. Trimming at V came to 3 bases and at J to 1 base, leaving 2 bases not matched to a gene. The CDR3 contains 14 residues. The CDR3 region has the DNA TGCAGCGTTGATAGACAGGGGTCTGGAAACACCATATATTTT. Translated: CSVDRQGSGNTIYF.

The rearrangement uses TRBV18 and TRBJ1-2, with D tentatively TRBD1 (5 bases). CDR1 and CDR2 (germline): KGHSH, LQKENI. The V end was cut by 4 bases, the J end by 5 bases, with 11 bases between. The CDR3 runs 13 residues. The CDR3 region is CASSLGGEYGYTF. As DNA, the CDR3 is TGTGCCAGCTCACTCGGGGGGGAATATGGCTACACCTTC. Combining the CDR3 with reference TRBV18 and TRBJ1-2 gives the whole variable domain NAGVMQNPRHLVRRRGQEARLRCSPMKGHSHVYWYRQLPEEGLKFMVYLQKENIIDESGMPKERFSAEFPKEGPSILRIQQVVRGDSAAYFCASSLGGEYGYTFGSGTRLTVV.

V and J are TRBV2 and TRBJ1-6; 9 bases are shared with TRBD1. CDR1 SNHLY and CDR2 FYNNEI come from the germline V gene. The CDR3 covers 15 residues. J lost 8 bases, V lost 5 bases, and 7 bases had no gene match. CDR3 region: CASSPPRDRDSPLHF. The DNA of the CDR3 is TGTGCCAGCAGTCCCCCTAGGGACAGGGATTCACCCCTCCACTTT.

V usage is TRBV4-2 and J usage is TRBJ1-1; D gene unclear. There are 15 residues in the CDR3. CDR1 is LGHNA and CDR2 is YNFKEQ in the germline V gene. V gave up 1 base and J gave up 0 bases, with 9 bases separating them. The CDR3 DNA reads TGTGCCAGCAGCCAAGCCTCGAGTATGAACACTGAAGCTTTCTTT. Translated: CASSQASSMNTEAFF.

The rearrangement links TRBV9 to TRBJ2-5; perhaps TRBD2 as D (6 bases). Trimming shortened V by 0 bases and J by 2 bases, and 11 bases separated the two germline ends. The CDR3 consists of 15 residues. Germline CDR1 reads SGDLS; CDR2 reads YYNGEE. The CDR3 here is CASSVVGGPQETQYF. The CDR3 coding sequence is TGTGCCAGCAGCGTAGTGGGGGGACCTCAAGAGACCCAGTACTTC.